The 2 T cell receptor beta chains in this list originate from one sample, sequenced in a study of Graves' ophthalmopathy and Graves' hyperthyroidism. Scientists amplified the TCR beta CDR3 regions from RNA transcripts. Second-round multiplex PCR came after first-round RT-PCR with HTBI primers. MiXCR, applied by TCRdb to the multiplex PCR reads, yields one record per CDR3 protein. The repertoire has hundreds of thousands of distinct CDR3 sequences, just over 40% of them found once; the top ten carry over 2.5%. Sequences were obtained from peripheral blood. These receptors all come from an adult man with Graves' ophthalmopathy.

Concerning this clonotype: A read error is possible here, since a much larger clone lies one base away. The chain couples TRBV6-1 to TRBJ2-7; D is uncertain. Germline loops: CDR1 MNHNS, CDR2 SASEGT. This CDR3 is built from 15 residues. Written as DNA, the CDR3 is TGTGCCATCAGTTACGGGCGGCGGAGCTCCTACGAGCAGTACTTC. It is translated as CAISYGRRSSYEQYF.

This clonotype was observed many times. The chain couples TRBV6-2 or TRBV6-3 to TRBJ1-5, with D tentatively TRBD1 (6 bases). Germline V gene data show CDR1 as MNHEY and CDR2 as SVGEGT. The germline V and J ends were trimmed by 8 bases and 5 bases, with 16 bases remaining between them. The CDR3 loop spans 14 amino acids. DNA of the CDR3: TGTGCCAGCCGAAGGACAGAGGGACATCAGCCCCAGCATTTT. Encoded protein: CASRRTEGHQPQHF.